Following are 31 T cell receptor beta chains from one sample sequenced in a study of T-cell reconstitution after alpha-beta-depleted transplantation in children. Unique molecular identifiers were incorporated when the TCRbeta library was constructed. Via MiXCR, TCRdb re-called the PCR reads, giving one row per CDR3 protein. This repertoire shows about 540,000 distinct CDR3 sequences, more than 20% found once; its top ten account for 35% to 40%. The specimen comprised PBMCs, sampled before TCRalphabeta/CD19-depleted stem cell transplant. The receptors shown here come from a boy younger than two with Wiskott-Aldrich syndrome, due to receive a stem cell transplant.

This clonotype turned up a few times. J is TRBJ1-1 and V is TRBV20-1; weak D call: TRBD1 (6 bases). Germline assignment: CDR1 DFQATT and CDR2 SNEGSKA (reference sequence). This CDR3 is 12 amino acids long. DNA of the CDR3: TGCAGCGTTTCGGACAGAAACACTGAAGCTTTCTTT. Residues: CSVSDRNTEAFF.

This clonotype was observed once. This chain uses TRBV20-1 with TRBJ2-7, with 7 bases matching TRBD1. The CDR3 covers 14 residues. Per germline, CDR1 DFQATT and CDR2 SNEGSKA (reference sequence). Losses at the gene ends were 0 bases for V and 6 bases for J; bases not matched to a gene: 8. For the CDR3, the DNA is TGCAGTGCTAGAGATTTACAGGGGCCACGCGAGCAGTACTTC. It is translated as CSARDLQGPREQYF.

This sequence joins TRBV12-3 or TRBV12-4 and TRBJ1-2; D is possibly TRBD1 (6 bases). Trimming cost V 1 base and J 4 bases, with 13 bases left between them. CDR3 length equals 15 residues. The DNA for the CDR3 is TGTGCCAGCAGTTTAGTCCGGGGGCGTTTCTATGGCTACACCTTC. Its protein is CASSLVRGRFYGYTF.

In its sample, this clonotype was seen a few times. V usage is TRBV20-1 and J usage is TRBJ1-3; D might be TRBD1 (5 bases). Trimming left V 0 bases short and J 4 bases short, with 10 bases between. The CDR3 is made up of 14 amino acids. CDR1 is DFQATT, CDR2 SNEGSKA, per germline (reference sequence). The CDR3 DNA reads TGCAGTGCTAGAGAGGGGGGAACCGGAAACACCATATATTTT. It translates to CSAREGGTGNTIYF.

This clonotype turned up a few times. The rearrangement links TRBV7-9 to TRBJ1-2; tentative D call: TRBD1 (5 bases). The CDR3 covers 16 residues. The germline gives CDR1 SEHNR, CDR2 FQNEAQ (reference sequence). Trimming removed 0 bases at V and 8 bases at J, with 19 bases between. This CDR3 reads CASSLAPWDAQGGYTF. CDR3 DNA: TGTGCCAGCAGCTTAGCGCCGTGGGACGCTCAGGGCGGCTACACCTTC.

This clonotype has only one observation. V is TRBV20-1 and J is TRBJ2-7, with 8 bases matching TRBD1. Trimming at V came to 1 base and at J to 6 bases, leaving 5 bases not matched to a gene. Germline-derived CDR1 and CDR2 are DFQATT and SNEGSKA (reference sequence). The CDR3 sequence is 13 residues long. CDR3 residues: CSARVQGAREQYF. The DNA for the CDR3 is TGCAGTGCTAGAGTTCAGGGGGCGCGCGAGCAGTACTTC.

The chain joins TRBV11-2 to TRBJ2-2; D ambiguous. V dropped 1 base and J dropped 7 bases, with 10 bases sitting between them. Germline assignment: CDR1 SGHAT and CDR2 FQNNGV. CDR3 length: 14 amino acids. The DNA of the CDR3 is TGTGCCAGCAGCTTAGCCAGGTGGGACGGGGAGCTGTTTTTT. Translated: CASSLARWDGELFF.

The V call is TRBV5-1, the J call TRBJ2-3, with 8 nucleotides matching TRBD2. Trimming at V came to 2 bases and at J to 2 bases, leaving 4 bases not matched to a gene. Germline V gene lookup returns CDR1 SGHRS and CDR2 YFSETQ. CDR3 size: 15 residues. This CDR3 reads CASSLIAGFTDTQYF. CDR3 DNA sequence: TGCGCCAGCAGCTTAATAGCGGGATTCACAGATACGCAGTATTTT.

This clonotype has a handful of counts. The chain links TRBV5-1 to TRBJ2-7, with D tentatively TRBD1 (6 bases). The germline V gene encodes CDR1 SGHRS and CDR2 YFSETQ. This CDR3 has 14 residues. Deletions cut 0 bases from V and 3 bases from J, with 10 bases between. The CDR3 region is CASSLGGPGYEQYF. The CDR3 DNA reads as TGCGCCAGCAGCTTGGGGGGGCCGGGCTACGAGCAGTACTTC.

The genes are TRBV5-1 and TRBJ2-1; 13 bases match TRBD2. This CDR3 contains 16 residues. The ends lost 4 bases at V and 6 bases at J; junction bases unmatched: 7. Germline assignment: CDR1 SGHRS and CDR2 YFSETQ. CDR3 coding DNA: TGCGCCAGCAGCGCACTAACTAGCGGGAGGGGCAATGAGCAGTTCTTC. It is translated as CASSALTSGRGNEQFF.

This clonotype was found a few times. This rearrangement joins TRBV5-8 to TRBJ2-1; TRBD2 agrees at 11 bases. Germline CDR1 SGHTS, CDR2 YDEGEE. The CDR3 spans 11 residues. V shed 4 bases, J shed 15 bases, and the junction held 3 bases outside the gene matches. CDR3 in amino acids: CASSQGLAVFF. DNA for the CDR3: TGTGCCAGCAGCCAGGGACTAGCGGTGTTCTTC.

This clonotype was counted between two and nine times. V and J are TRBV5-5 and TRBJ2-7, with a weak D call TRBD1 (5 bases). The V gene's germline CDR1 is SGHKS and CDR2 YYEKEE (reference sequence). Trimming cost V 0 bases and J 6 bases, with 16 bases left between them. This CDR3 has 15 residues. The CDR3: CASSLAVRASSEQYF. As DNA, the CDR3 is TGTGCCAGCAGCTTGGCCGTCAGGGCTTCGAGCGAGCAGTACTTC.

The chain couples TRBV29-1 to TRBJ1-1; TRBD1 matches at 9 bases. The germline CDR1 and CDR2 sequences are SQVTM and ANQGSEA. The CDR3 runs to 14 residues. V lost 4 bases to trimming and J lost 0 bases; unmatched junction nucleotides: 3. In nucleotides, the CDR3 is TGCAGCGTTGGGGGACAGGGTTTGAACACTGAAGCTTTCTTT. Translation: CSVGGQGLNTEAFF.

This chain joins TRBV29-1 and TRBJ2-7; D not resolved. Germline assignment: CDR1 SQVTM and CDR2 ANQGSEA. This CDR3 is built from 11 residues. The ends were cut back, 1 base at V and 2 bases at J, with 3 bases in the middle. The CDR3 bases are TGCAGCGTTGAAGTAGCCTACGAGCAGTACTTC. Protein product: CSVEVAYEQYF.

J is TRBJ2-7 and V is TRBV28, with 7 bases identical to TRBD2. The germline V gene has CDR1 MDHEN and CDR2 SYDVKM. J lost 2 bases, V lost 8 bases, and 9 bases had no gene match. The CDR3 contains 14 residues. Here the CDR3 reads CASRAASGPYEQYF. CDR3 sequence (DNA): TGTGCCAGCCGGGCAGCTAGCGGACCCTACGAGCAGTACTTC.

CDR3 loop: CASRVGTRNTGELFF. The CDR3 DNA sequence: TGTGCCAGCCGAGTAGGGACGAGAAACACCGGGGAGCTGTTTTTT. The V and J genes are TRBV12-3 or TRBV12-4 and TRBJ2-2; D assignment may be TRBD1 or TRBD2 (5 bases each). The CDR3 runs 15 residues. Trimming removed 8 bases at V and 2 bases at J, with 15 bases between.

In DNA, the CDR3 is TGTGCCAGCAGCTTGGTGGGGACACACACTGAAGCTTTCTTT. It translates to CASSLVGTHTEAFF. The rearrangement uses TRBV5-5 and TRBJ1-1, with a tentative D call TRBD1 (6 bases). The germline V and J ends were trimmed by 0 bases and 3 bases, with 9 bases remaining between them. CDR1 is SGHKS and CDR2 is YYEKEE in the germline V gene (reference sequence). The CDR3 runs 14 residues.

The chain couples TRBV2 to TRBJ2-5; TRBD2 is a possible D gene (7 bases). Between the trimmed V and J ends, which lost 6 bases and 5 bases, there was a span of 13 bases. Germline assignment: CDR1 SNHLY and CDR2 FYNNEI. This CDR3 comprises 13 residues. CDR3 sequence: CASRGGGLETQYF. The CDR3, as DNA: TGTGCCAGCAGGGGAGGGGGTCTGGAGACCCAGTACTTC.

This clonotype occurred a few times. The chain uses TRBV20-1 and TRBJ2-1, with 10 bases aligning to TRBD1. Germline CDR1 reads DFQATT; CDR2 reads SNEGSKA (reference sequence). This CDR3 spans 16 amino acids. Trimming cost V 6 bases and J 4 bases; bases outside gene matches: 12. The CDR3 DNA reads as TGCAGTGCCAAGACAGGGGGCGGTAGGGGGTACAATGAGCAGTTCTTC. It specifies CSAKTGGGRGYNEQFF.

This clonotype has only a few counts. The rearrangement joins TRBV20-1 to TRBJ1-5; D remains unclear. This CDR3 is built from 12 residues. Trimming removed 0 bases at V and 7 bases at J, with 7 bases between. Germline V gene sequence: CDR1 DFQATT, CDR2 SNEGSKA (reference sequence). Here the CDR3 DNA reads TGCAGTGCTAGAGATCGGGGACAGCCCCAGCATTTT. Translation: CSARDRGQPQHF.

CDR3 sequence reads: CASSLENRGRTDTQYF. The CDR3 DNA follows: TGTGCCAGCAGCTTAGAGAACAGGGGGCGTACAGATACGCAGTATTTT. This chain links TRBV7-9 with TRBJ2-3, with TRBD1 matching 9 bases. Germline-derived CDR1 and CDR2 are SEHNR and FQNEAQ (reference sequence). CDR3 length: 16 amino acids. The trim removed 1 base at V and 3 bases at J, leaving 5 bases unmatched.

The J gene is TRBJ2-1, the V gene TRBV12-3 or TRBV12-4; the match to TRBD2 covers 9 bases. This CDR3 has 15 residues. Trimming cost V 1 base and J 9 bases; bases outside gene matches: 7. CDR3 coding DNA: TGTGCCAGCAGTTTAGGAGGTAGCGGGAGTGGTGAGCAGTTCTTC. It is translated as CASSLGGSGSGEQFF.

This chain joins TRBV12-3 or TRBV12-4 and TRBJ2-4; possibly TRBD1 or TRBD2 for D (5 bases each). V was trimmed by 3 bases and J by 1 base, leaving 13 bases between them. There are 16 residues in the CDR3. CDR3 in DNA: TGTGCCAGCAGTTTTGGGGGAACGGCGGCCAAAAACATTCAGTACTTC. Its protein is CASSFGGTAAKNIQYF.

This clonotype was detected a few times. The chain carries TRBV19 and TRBJ1-5; 8 positions agree with TRBD1. V trimming: 9 bases; J trimming: 0 bases; junction bases outside the gene matches: 16. The CDR3 runs to 18 residues. Per the germline V gene, CDR1 is LNHDA and CDR2 is SQIVND (reference sequence). CDR3 region: CASRATGTGLNSNQPQHF. For the CDR3, the DNA is TGTGCCAGCCGAGCCACCGGGACAGGCCTAAATAGCAATCAGCCCCAGCATTTT.

A few counts support this clonotype. The chain is built from TRBV5-1 and TRBJ1-1; D remains ambiguous. CDR1 is SGHRS, CDR2 YFSETQ, per germline. The CDR3 consists of 17 residues. V lost 2 bases and J 0 bases, leaving 17 bases between the germline ends. The CDR3 coding sequence is TGCGCCAGCAGCTTTGAACCCCTCCGGATCTTGAACACTGAAGCTTTCTTT. It specifies CASSFEPLRILNTEAFF.

This clonotype showed up just a few times. V gene TRBV29-1 combines with J gene TRBJ2-7, with 10 bases identical to TRBD1. The V gene end was trimmed by 7 bases and the J gene end by 2 bases; junction bases not matched to a gene: 5. Germline lookup yields CDR1 SQVTM and CDR2 ANQGSEA. The CDR3 loop spans 13 amino acids. The CDR3 DNA is TGCAGCGCCACCGGGACAGGGGCCTACGAGCAGTACTTC. Amino acid sequence: CSATGTGAYEQYF.

The chain has TRBV7-8 and TRBJ2-1; D may be TRBD1 (7 bases). Per germline, CDR1 SGHVS and CDR2 FQNEAQ. The CDR3 is made up of 15 amino acids. The V and J ends lost 2 bases and 5 bases respectively, with 13 bases between them. CDR3: CASSLRRGTDNEQFF. In DNA, the CDR3 is TGTGCCAGCAGCTTACGGAGGGGGACAGACAATGAGCAGTTCTTC.

The chain links TRBV28 to TRBJ1-5; perhaps TRBD1 as D (6 bases). Germline loops: CDR1 MDHEN, CDR2 SYDVKM. V lost 3 bases to trimming and J lost 7 bases, with 13 bases between them. The CDR3 runs 14 residues. CDR3 amino acids: CASSLGARAQPQHF. The CDR3 nucleotides read TGTGCCAGCAGTTTGGGGGCCAGGGCCCAGCCCCAGCATTTT.

This clonotype has ten or more counts. The chain is built from TRBV5-1 and TRBJ2-7; no clear D. The CDR3 totals 15 residues. Trimming stripped 2 bases from V and 3 bases from J, with 15 bases between. Germline V lookup: CDR1 SGHRS, CDR2 YFSETQ. This chain's CDR3 is CASSFKTALFYEQYF. Here the CDR3 DNA reads TGCGCCAGCAGCTTTAAAACAGCTTTGTTCTACGAGCAGTACTTC. The whole variable domain, remainder taken from reference TRBV5-1 and TRBJ2-7, is KAGVTQTPRYLIKTRGQQVTLSCSPISGHRSVSWYQQTPGQGLQFLFEYFSETQRNKGNFPGRFSGRQFSNSRSEMNVSTLELGDSALYLCASSFKTALFYEQYFGPGTRLTVT.

This chain connects TRBV4-2 to TRBJ2-3; 13 nucleotides match TRBD2. The CDR3 extends over 22 amino acids. Germline trimming cut 4 bases from V and 2 bases from J; bases unmatched to any gene: 21. The germline gives CDR1 LGHNA, CDR2 YNFKEQ. DNA for the CDR3: TGTGCCAGCAGCCGTTGGACTAGCGGGAGATTCCAGAGCCCGGCCCCCACAGATACGCAGTATTTT. Amino acids: CASSRWTSGRFQSPAPTDTQYF.

The chain combines TRBV4-2 with TRBJ2-1; perhaps TRBD1 as D (5 bases). This CDR3 is built from 20 residues. CDR1 and CDR2 from the germline V gene are LGHNA and YNFKEQ. V dropped 2 bases and J dropped 3 bases, with 26 bases sitting between them. The CDR3 is CASSQSIRLLQGFIYNEQFF. The CDR3 nucleotides are TGTGCCAGCAGCCAATCTATTCGCCTCCTTCAGGGCTTCATCTACAATGAGCAGTTCTTC.